This T cell receptor (beta chain) is from a study of cytomegalovirus exposure and HLA in healthy donors. About this clone itself: The target antigen is unknown.

Study results and limitations: Specific recognition of CMV antigens was confirmed in vitro for three chains (all CMV-associated). Near-uniform donor sequencing depth was presumed by presence/absence analyses. In a later analysis, specific HLA alleles were associated with under 20,000 TCR beta sequences at a 0.05 false discovery rate. What a later analysis showed was that several of the most significant clusters appeared linked to common viral pathogens.

PCR was performed using 60 Vbeta and 13 Jbeta primers. Generated by immunoSEQ multiplex PCR, the TCRdb table keeps only in-frame clones and is missing some. Of roughly 160,000 clones in the sample, roughly 85% were seen once. The receptor was derived from a male donor in good health and CMV-seropositive. The sequencing sample was made of PBMCs.

The CDR3: CASSRSLTGTGELFF. The CDR3 DNA reads TGTGCCAGCAGTCGTTCCTTGACGGGGACCGGGGAGCTGTTTTTT. The chain has TRBV27 and TRBJ2-2; D is perhaps TRBD2 (5 bases). The V end was cut by 5 bases, the J end by 5 bases, with 15 bases between. CDR3 size: 15 residues. CDR1 and CDR2 from the germline V gene are MNHEY and SMNVEV (reference sequence).